One and the same sample provided the 8 T cell receptor beta chains below, sequenced in a study of T cell clones after liver transplantation. Clones were read by immunoSEQ multiplex PCR, and TCRdb kept only the in-frame ones, dropping some. Of approximately 70,000 clones listed, around four fifths were seen once; the top ten hold more than 2%. This sample comprised CD4+ T cells from blood, obtained less than 50 months after liver transplant. These receptors all come from a human patient who received a liver transplant. Some T cells may be supplied by the graft donor.

The count of this clone is one. The rearrangement links TRBV7-2 to TRBJ1-3; 8 bases align to TRBD1. Germline-derived CDR1 and CDR2 are SGHTA and FQGNSA. The CDR3 is 16 amino acids. V dropped 5 bases and J dropped 7; count of bases not matched to a gene: 13. The CDR3 spells CASSPHTGQGTNTIYF. The CDR3 nucleotides read TGTGCCAGCAGCCCCCACACAGGACAGGGTACCAACACCATATATTTT.

This chain links TRBV7-3 with TRBJ2-1, with 9 bases lining up with TRBD2. The CDR3 contains 16 residues. Germline CDR1 SGHTA, CDR2 FQGTGA. Germline trimming cut 5 bases from V and 6 bases from J; bases unmatched to any gene: 11. The CDR3 region has the DNA TGTGCCAGCAGCCCTATGTCTGCGGGGGGGCTCAATGAGCAGTTCTTC. Residues: CASSPMSAGGLNEQFF.

The rearrangement joins TRBV7-2 to TRBJ2-3; 7 bases fit TRBD2. This CDR3 has 15 residues. In germline, CDR1 is SGHTA, CDR2 FQGNSA. Trimming cost V 5 bases and J 1 base; bases outside gene matches: 6. CDR3 sequence (DNA): TGTGCCAGCAGCCCCGACACTAGCGGCACAGATACGCAGTATTTT. Translation gives CASSPDTSGTDTQYF.

The J gene is TRBJ2-7, the V gene TRBV7-6; D may be TRBD2 (5 bases). CDR1 is SGHVS, CDR2 FNYEAQ, per germline. This CDR3 region has 11 residues. Trimming pared 3 bases from V and 5 bases from J, leaving 5 bases between. CDR3 nucleotides: TGTGCCAGCAGCTTGGAGGACGAGCAGTACTTC. It codes for CASSLEDEQYF.

This chain connects TRBV9 to TRBJ2-5; D is uncertain. The CDR3 has 14 amino acids. Germline-derived CDR1 and CDR2 are SGDLS and YYNGEE. With 0 bases removed from V and 2 bases from J, the gap between germline ends came to 8 bases. CDR3 in amino acids: CASSVGPVQETQYF. In DNA, the CDR3 is TGTGCCAGCAGCGTAGGTCCAGTACAAGAGACCCAGTACTTC. The full variable domain, its missing parts supplied by reference TRBV9 and TRBJ2-5, is DSGVTQTPKHLITATGQRVTLRCSPRSGDLSVYWYQQSLDQGLQFLIQYYNGEERAKGNILERFSAQQFPDLHSELNLSSLELGDSALYFCASSVGPVQETQYFGPGTRLLVL.

The V gene is TRBV20-1, the J gene TRBJ2-3, with no clear D. Trimming removed 1 base at V and 6 bases at J, with 5 bases between. CDR1 and CDR2 (germline): DFQATT, SNEGSKA (reference sequence). The CDR3 totals 11 residues. CDR3 amino acids: CSARARDTQYF. The CDR3 nucleotides read TGCAGTGCTAGAGCGAGGGATACGCAGTATTTT.

This clone was detected a few times. The CDR3 region is CASSEGSSGGTQETQYF. CDR3 DNA sequence: TGTGCCAGCAGCGAGGGTTCTAGCGGGGGGACCCAAGAGACCCAGTACTTC. The chain uses TRBV9 and TRBJ2-5, with TRBD2 matching 11 bases. Germline V gives CDR1 SGDLS, CDR2 YYNGEE. With V trimmed by 3 bases and J by 1 base, 8 bases remained unmatched. This CDR3 contains 17 residues.

The chain couples TRBV7-6 to TRBJ2-7, with a weak D call TRBD2 (6 bases). The CDR3 runs to 15 residues. Trimming stripped 1 base from V and 0 bases from J, with 10 bases between. The germline V gene encodes CDR1 SGHVS and CDR2 FNYEAQ. CDR3 in amino acids: CASSLGRGSSYEQYF. In DNA form, the CDR3 reads TGTGCCAGCAGCTTAGGCCGGGGGAGCTCCTACGAGCAGTACTTC.